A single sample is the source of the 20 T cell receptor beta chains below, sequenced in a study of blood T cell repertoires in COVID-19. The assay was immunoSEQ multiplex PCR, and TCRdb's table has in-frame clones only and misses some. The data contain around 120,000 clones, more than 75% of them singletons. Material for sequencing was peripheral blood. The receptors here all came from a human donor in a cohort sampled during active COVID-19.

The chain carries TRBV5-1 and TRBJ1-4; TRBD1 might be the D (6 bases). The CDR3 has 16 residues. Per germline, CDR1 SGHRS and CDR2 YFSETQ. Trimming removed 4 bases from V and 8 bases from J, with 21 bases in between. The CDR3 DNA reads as TGCGCCAGCAGCCCGAGGATAGGGGGGGCATTGGAAAAACTGTTTTTT. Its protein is CASSPRIGGALEKLFF. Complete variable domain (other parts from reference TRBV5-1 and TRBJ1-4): KAGVTQTPRYLIKTRGQQVTLSCSPISGHRSVSWYQQTPGQGLQFLFEYFSETQRNKGNFPGRFSGRQFSNSRSEMNVSTLELGDSALYLCASSPRIGGALEKLFFGSGTQLSVL.

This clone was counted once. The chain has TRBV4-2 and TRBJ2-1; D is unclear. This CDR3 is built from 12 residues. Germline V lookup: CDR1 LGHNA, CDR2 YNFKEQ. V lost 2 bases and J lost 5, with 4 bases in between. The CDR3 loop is CASSQLDNEQFF. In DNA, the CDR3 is TGTGCCAGCAGCCAACTAGACAATGAGCAGTTCTTC.

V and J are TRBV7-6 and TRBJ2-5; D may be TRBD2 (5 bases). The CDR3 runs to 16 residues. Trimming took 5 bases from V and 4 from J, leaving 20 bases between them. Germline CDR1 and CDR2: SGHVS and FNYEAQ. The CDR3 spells CASSGVRGSWGETQYF. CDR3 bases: TGTGCCAGCAGCGGGGTGAGAGGGTCCTGGGGAGAGACCCAGTACTTC.

Written as DNA, the CDR3 is TGTGCCAGCAGTTCGACAGGGGTCGGTCAGCCCCAGCATTTT. This translates into CASSSTGVGQPQHF. This sequence joins TRBV27 and TRBJ1-5; TRBD1 matches at 8 bases. The germline CDR1 and CDR2 sequences are MNHEY and SMNVEV (reference sequence). Losses at the gene ends were 4 bases for V and 6 bases for J; bases not matched to a gene: 5. The CDR3 is made up of 14 amino acids.

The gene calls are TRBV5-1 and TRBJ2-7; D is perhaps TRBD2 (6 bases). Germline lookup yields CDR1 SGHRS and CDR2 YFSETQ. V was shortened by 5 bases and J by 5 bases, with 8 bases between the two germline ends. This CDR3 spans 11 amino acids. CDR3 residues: CASRLADEQYF. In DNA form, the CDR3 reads TGCGCCAGCAGGTTAGCGGACGAGCAGTACTTC.

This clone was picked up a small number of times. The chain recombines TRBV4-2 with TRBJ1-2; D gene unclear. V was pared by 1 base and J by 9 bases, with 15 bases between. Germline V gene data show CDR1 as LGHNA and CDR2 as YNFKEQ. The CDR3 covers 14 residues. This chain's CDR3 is CASSQVSTTWSYTF. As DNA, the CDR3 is TGTGCCAGCAGCCAAGTTTCGACAACGTGGAGCTACACCTTC.

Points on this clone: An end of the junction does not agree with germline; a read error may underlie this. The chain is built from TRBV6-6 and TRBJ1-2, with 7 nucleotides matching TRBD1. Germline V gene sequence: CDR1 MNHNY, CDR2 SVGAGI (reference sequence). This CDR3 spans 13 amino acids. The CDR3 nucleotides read TGTGCCAGCAGTTACTCGGGGACAGCCAAAAGGATCTTC. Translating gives CASSYSGTAKRIF.

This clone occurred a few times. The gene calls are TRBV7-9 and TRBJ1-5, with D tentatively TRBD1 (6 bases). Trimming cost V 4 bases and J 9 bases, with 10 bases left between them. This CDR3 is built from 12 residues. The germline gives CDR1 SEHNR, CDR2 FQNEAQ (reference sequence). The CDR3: CASSYGGRPQHF. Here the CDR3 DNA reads TGTGCCAGCAGCTACGGGGGGCGGCCCCAGCATTTT.

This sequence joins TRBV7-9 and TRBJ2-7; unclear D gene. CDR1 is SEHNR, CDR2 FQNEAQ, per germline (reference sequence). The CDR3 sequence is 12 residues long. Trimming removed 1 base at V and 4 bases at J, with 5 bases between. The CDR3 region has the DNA TGTGCCAGCAGCTTAGAACGGTACGAGCAGTACTTC. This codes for CASSLERYEQYF.

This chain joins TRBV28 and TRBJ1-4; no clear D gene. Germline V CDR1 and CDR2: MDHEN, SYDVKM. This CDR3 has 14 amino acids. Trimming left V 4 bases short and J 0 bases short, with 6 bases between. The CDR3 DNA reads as TGTGCCAGCAGTTGGCCATCAACTAATGAAAAACTGTTTTTT. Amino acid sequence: CASSWPSTNEKLFF.

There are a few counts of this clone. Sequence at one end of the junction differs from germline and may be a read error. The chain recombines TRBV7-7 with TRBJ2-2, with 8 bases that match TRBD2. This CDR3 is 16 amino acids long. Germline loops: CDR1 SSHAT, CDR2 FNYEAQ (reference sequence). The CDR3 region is CASRSSGTSVTGELFF. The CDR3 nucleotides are TGTGCTAGCAGATCCTCGGGGACTAGTGTGACCGGGGAGCTGTTTTTT.

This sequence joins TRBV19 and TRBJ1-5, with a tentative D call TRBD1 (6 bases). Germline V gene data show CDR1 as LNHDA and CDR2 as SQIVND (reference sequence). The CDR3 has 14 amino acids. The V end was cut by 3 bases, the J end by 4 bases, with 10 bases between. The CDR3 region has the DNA TGTGCCAGTAGTATGGGGGGGGCTAATCAGCCCCAGCATTTT. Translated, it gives CASSMGGANQPQHF.

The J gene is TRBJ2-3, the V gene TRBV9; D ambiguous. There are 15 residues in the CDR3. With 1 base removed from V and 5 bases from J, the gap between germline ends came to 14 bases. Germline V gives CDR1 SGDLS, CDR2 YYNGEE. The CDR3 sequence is CASSVLEAFRDTQYF. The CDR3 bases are TGTGCCAGCAGCGTATTGGAAGCGTTTAGAGATACGCAGTATTTT.

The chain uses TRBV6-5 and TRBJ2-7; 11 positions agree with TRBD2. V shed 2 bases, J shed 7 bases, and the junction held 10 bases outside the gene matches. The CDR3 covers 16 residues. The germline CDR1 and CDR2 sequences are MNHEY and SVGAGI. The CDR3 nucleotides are TGTGCCAGCAGTTACGGGGATCTAGCGGGGGGTGGTGAGCAGTACTTC. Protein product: CASSYGDLAGGGEQYF.

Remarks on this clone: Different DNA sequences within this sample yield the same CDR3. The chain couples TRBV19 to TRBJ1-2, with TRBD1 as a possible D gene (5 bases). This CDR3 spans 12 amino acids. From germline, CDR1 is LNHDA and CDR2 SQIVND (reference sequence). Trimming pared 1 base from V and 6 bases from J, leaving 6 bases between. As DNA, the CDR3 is TGTGCCAGTAGTATAGGGGGCAATGGCTACACCTTC. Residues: CASSIGGNGYTF.

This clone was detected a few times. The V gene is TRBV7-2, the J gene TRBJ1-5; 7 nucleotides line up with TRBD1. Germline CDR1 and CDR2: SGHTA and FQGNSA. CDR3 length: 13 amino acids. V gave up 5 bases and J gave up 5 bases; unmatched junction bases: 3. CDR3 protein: CASSITGDQPQHF. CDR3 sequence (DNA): TGTGCCAGCAGCATCACAGGGGATCAGCCCCAGCATTTT. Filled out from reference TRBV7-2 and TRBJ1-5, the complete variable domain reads GAGVSQSPSNKVTEKGKDVELRCDPISGHTALYWYRQSLGQGLEFLIYFQGNSAPDKSGLPSDRFSAERTGGSVSTLTIQRTQQEDSAVYLCASSITGDQPQHFGDGTRLSIL.

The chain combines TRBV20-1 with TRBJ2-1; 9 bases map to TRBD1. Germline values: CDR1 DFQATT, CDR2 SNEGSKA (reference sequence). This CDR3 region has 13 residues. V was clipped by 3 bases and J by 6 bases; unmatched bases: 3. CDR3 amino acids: CSASNRGLNEQFF. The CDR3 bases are TGCAGTGCTAGTAACAGGGGGCTCAATGAGCAGTTCTTC.

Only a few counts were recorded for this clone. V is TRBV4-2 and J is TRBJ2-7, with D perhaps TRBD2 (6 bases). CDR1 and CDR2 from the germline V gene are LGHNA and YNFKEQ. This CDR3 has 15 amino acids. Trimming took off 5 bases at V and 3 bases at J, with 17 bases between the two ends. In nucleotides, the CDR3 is TGTGCCAGCAGCTATACCGGAGGGATAAACTACGAGCAGTACTTC. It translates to CASSYTGGINYEQYF.

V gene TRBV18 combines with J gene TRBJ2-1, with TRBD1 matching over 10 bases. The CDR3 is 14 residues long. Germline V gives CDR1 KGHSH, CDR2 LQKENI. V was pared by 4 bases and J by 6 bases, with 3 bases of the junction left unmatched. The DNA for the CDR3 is TGTGCCAGCTCACGGGACAGGGGTTCCAATGAGCAGTTCTTC. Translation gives CASSRDRGSNEQFF.

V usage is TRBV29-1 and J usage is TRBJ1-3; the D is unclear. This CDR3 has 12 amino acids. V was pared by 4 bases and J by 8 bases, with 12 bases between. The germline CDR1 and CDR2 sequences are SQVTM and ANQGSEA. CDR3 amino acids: CSVGTPGDTIYF. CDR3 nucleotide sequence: TGCAGCGTTGGGACTCCGGGAGACACCATATATTTT. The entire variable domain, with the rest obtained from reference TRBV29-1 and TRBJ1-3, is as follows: SAVISQKPSRDICQRGTSLTIQCQVDSQVTMMFWYRQQPGQSLTLIATANQGSEATYESGFVIDKFPISRPNLTFSTLTVSNMSPEDSSIYLCSVGTPGDTIYFGEGSWLTVV.